Below are 17 T cell receptor beta chains sequenced from a single sample in a study of blood T cell repertoires in COVID-19. Here immunoSEQ multiplex PCR was the method, and the copy in TCRdb shows in-frame clones only, minus some. Found here are under 300,000 clones, 75% to 90% of them singletons; the top ten hold 2% to 2.5%. Sequencing used peripheral blood. The receptors were sampled from a man younger than 40 who had recovered from COVID-19.

The CDR3 loop is CATGQGDTEAFF. CDR3 coding DNA: TGTGCCACCGGTCAGGGGGACACTGAAGCTTTCTTT. V and J are TRBV10-3 and TRBJ1-1; 7 bases match TRBD1. The CDR3 has 12 amino acids. The germline V gene encodes CDR1 ENHRY and CDR2 SYGVKD. The junction had 5 bases not matched to a gene; V was cut back by 10 bases and J by 3 bases.

The chain recombines TRBV30 with TRBJ1-2, with D tentatively TRBD1 (5 bases). Germline V gene lookup returns CDR1 GTSNPN and CDR2 SVGIG (reference sequence). Trimming shortened V by 0 bases and J by 3 bases, and 11 bases separated the two germline ends. The CDR3 loop spans 14 amino acids. The CDR3 bases are TGTGCCTGGAGTGTACTGGTGACAGACTATGGCTACACCTTC. The encoded protein is CAWSVLVTDYGYTF.

The chain recombines TRBV29-1 with TRBJ2-1; possibly TRBD1 for D (8 bases). This CDR3 has 13 residues. The germline V gene encodes CDR1 SQVTM and CDR2 ANQGSEA. With 6 bases removed from V and 2 bases from J, the gap between germline ends came to 11 bases. The CDR3 DNA sequence: TGCAGCGTACAGGGGGGGACCTACAATGAGCAGTTCTTC. Its translation: CSVQGGTYNEQFF.

V gene TRBV27 combines with J gene TRBJ1-6; 7 positions agree with TRBD1. The germline gives CDR1 MNHEY, CDR2 SMNVEV (reference sequence). This CDR3 is built from 14 residues. The V and J ends lost 6 bases and 7 bases, in that order; junction bases with no gene match: 6. The DNA for the CDR3 is TGTGCCAGCAGCCTTGACAGGGTCAATTCACCCCTCCACTTT. Translation gives CASSLDRVNSPLHF.

The chain is built from TRBV6-5 and TRBJ2-1, with TRBD2 as a possible D gene (6 bases). Germline V gene sequence: CDR1 MNHEY, CDR2 SVGAGI. The CDR3 loop spans 13 amino acids. Trimming pared 7 bases from V and 6 bases from J, leaving 13 bases between. CDR3 in amino acids: CASTWRVSNEQFF. The DNA for the CDR3 is TGTGCCAGCACCTGGAGGGTGAGCAATGAGCAGTTCTTC.

The chain joins TRBV11-2 to TRBJ1-1; tentatively, D is TRBD1 (5 bases). The germline V gene has CDR1 SGHAT and CDR2 FQNNGV. The CDR3 totals 18 residues. The V and J ends lost 5 bases and 0 bases respectively, with 22 bases between them. CDR3 nucleotide sequence: TGTGCCAGCAGCCTAATGGGGGGTAACATACTCATGAACACTGAAGCTTTCTTT. Translated, it gives CASSLMGGNILMNTEAFF.

This clone was seen a single time. The rearrangement joins TRBV5-1 to TRBJ2-5; possible D gene TRBD1, 6 bases. Trimming pared 4 bases from V and 3 bases from J, leaving 10 bases between. Germline-derived CDR1 and CDR2 are SGHRS and YFSETQ. This CDR3 is 13 amino acids long. CDR3 nucleotides: TGCGCCAGCAGCCCCGGGACAAAAGAGACCCAGTACTTC. Protein product: CASSPGTKETQYF.

This clone was seen just once. The chain uses TRBV6-2 or TRBV6-3 and TRBJ1-2; 11 bases agree with TRBD1. Germline V CDR1 and CDR2: MNHEY, SVGEGT. The CDR3 length is 14 residues. With 5 bases clipped from V and 5 bases from J, the junction kept 4 bases outside the gene matches. The CDR3 region has the DNA TGTGCCAGCAGTCCCGGGACAGGGGGATATGGCTACACCTTC. Protein: CASSPGTGGYGYTF.

V usage is TRBV4-1 and J usage is TRBJ2-7; 10 bases map to TRBD1. This CDR3 spans 14 amino acids. The ends lost 1 base at V and 10 bases at J; junction bases unmatched: 7. CDR1 and CDR2 from the germline V gene are MGHRA and YSYEKL. The chain's CDR3 is CASSQVGTGALQYF. Here the CDR3 DNA reads TGCGCCAGCAGCCAAGTGGGGACAGGGGCCCTCCAGTACTTC.

The chain joins TRBV7-9 to TRBJ2-1, with a possible D match to TRBD2 (5 bases). Trimming took off 5 bases at V and 7 bases at J, with 24 bases between the two ends. CDR3 length: 17 amino acids. Germline V gives CDR1 SEHNR, CDR2 FQNEAQ (reference sequence). CDR3 in amino acids: CASSQAPDSDWWNEQFF. The CDR3, as DNA: TGTGCCAGCAGCCAAGCCCCCGATAGCGACTGGTGGAATGAGCAGTTCTTC. The full variable domain, its missing parts supplied by reference TRBV7-9 and TRBJ2-1, is DTGVSQNPRHKITKRGQNVTFRCDPISEHNRLYWYRQTLGQGPEFLTYFQNEAQLEKSRLLSDRFSAERPKGSFSTLEIQRTEQGDSAMYLCASSQAPDSDWWNEQFFGPGTRLTVL.

This clone showed up just a few times. V gene TRBV6-4 combines with J gene TRBJ1-1, with 8 positions matching TRBD1. The V gene end was trimmed by 6 bases and the J gene end by 4 bases; junction bases not matched to a gene: 10. Germline assignment: CDR1 MRHNA and CDR2 SNTAGT. The CDR3 covers 15 residues. CDR3: CASRLSGGDGTEAFF. CDR3 bases: TGTGCCAGCAGACTTTCAGGGGGCGATGGCACTGAAGCTTTCTTT.

The chain uses TRBV4-1 and TRBJ2-7, with D perhaps TRBD1 (6 bases). The germline V and J ends were trimmed by 0 bases and 0 bases, with 15 bases remaining between them. CDR1 and CDR2 (germline): MGHRA, YSYEKL. The CDR3 length is 17 residues. The CDR3 nucleotides read TGCGCCAGCAGCCAAGATTGGGGACAACAGGTCTCCTACGAGCAGTACTTC. As protein: CASSQDWGQQVSYEQYF.

This clone was counted a single time. CDR3 sequence (DNA): TGTGCCAGCAGCCCCCTAGGGGTGAGCACCGGGGAGCTGTTTTTT. It encodes CASSPLGVSTGELFF. The chain joins TRBV5-8 to TRBJ2-2; D may be TRBD1 (5 bases). Germline CDR1 and CDR2: SGHTS and YDEGEE. The CDR3 contains 15 residues. Deletions cut 4 bases from V and 4 bases from J, with 14 bases between. Together with reference TRBV5-8 and TRBJ2-2, the CDR3 gives the full variable domain: EAGVTQSPTHLIKTRGQQATLRCSPISGHTSVYWYQQALGLGLQFLLWYDEGEERNRGNFPPRFSGRQFPNYSSELNVNALELEDSALYLCASSPLGVSTGELFFGEGSRLTVL.

The genes are TRBV7-2 and TRBJ1-5; TRBD1 matches at 7 bases. This CDR3 region has 15 residues. CDR1 SGHTA and CDR2 FQGNSA come from the germline V gene. After removal of 3 bases from V and 7 bases from J, the junction contained 9 bases not matched to a gene. Here the CDR3 DNA reads TGTGCCAGCAGCTTGTGGCAGGGGGTGGAACAGCCCCAGCATTTT. Its translation: CASSLWQGVEQPQHF.

This chain joins TRBV3-1 (or the pseudogene TRBV3-2) and TRBJ2-1; 7 bases fit TRBD1. Trimming removed 0 bases from V and 4 bases from J; junction bases left unmatched: 6. Germline V gene sequence: CDR1 LGHDT, CDR2 YNNKEL (reference sequence). The CDR3 has 16 residues. Written as DNA, the CDR3 is TGTGCCAGCAGCCAAGATCTGGACAGGATATACAATGAGCAGTTCTTC. Encoded protein: CASSQDLDRIYNEQFF.

The rearrangement joins TRBV4-1 to TRBJ2-5; 10 positions agree with TRBD2. This CDR3 spans 16 amino acids. Germline trimming cut 1 base from V and 4 bases from J; bases unmatched to any gene: 6. Germline V gives CDR1 MGHRA, CDR2 YSYEKL. CDR3 in amino acids: CASSQALAGGVETQYF. The CDR3 coding sequence is TGCGCCAGCAGCCAAGCGTTAGCGGGGGGAGTAGAGACCCAGTACTTC.

The chain joins TRBV11-2 to TRBJ1-1; perhaps TRBD1 as D (5 bases). Germline CDR1 reads SGHAT; CDR2 reads FQNNGV. The V end was cut by 3 bases, the J end by 0 bases, with 11 bases between. CDR3 length: 15 amino acids. The CDR3 region is CASSFSPRVNTEAFF. The CDR3 nucleotides are TGTGCCAGCAGCTTTTCCCCCAGGGTGAACACTGAAGCTTTCTTT.